This is a list of T cell receptor beta chains from one sample in a study of neurological immune-mediated disorders. TCRdb ran MiXCR on the 5' RACE reads and lists one entry per CDR3 protein. The sample consists of fewer than 45,000 distinct CDR3 sequences, less than 8.5% of them appearing once. The sequenced sample consisted of PBMCs. All receptors come from a woman aged 40 to 55 in good health. The CDR3 runs from the conserved cysteine through the conserved F or W. A D gene is named only where the DNA matches it firmly. Only part of the rows carry a size: once, few, many, or a class if the clone is expanded.

CDR3aa	CDR3nt	abundance	d_gene	v_gene	j_gene
CASSLGPLADTQYF	TGTGCCAGCAGCTTAGGACCGTTAGCAGATACGCAGTATTTT	many	-	TRBV7-8	TRBJ2-3
CASSFRGTSGWETQYF	TGTGCCAGCAGCTTTCGAGGGACTAGCGGATGGGAGACCCAGTACTTC	many	TRBD2	TRBV7-6	TRBJ2-5
CASSLGPHGDEQFF	TGTGCCAGCAGCTTAGGCCCCCACGGAGATGAGCAGTTCTTC	many	-	TRBV7-2	TRBJ2-1
CASRPTGVSNQPQHF	TGTGCCAGCAGGCCGACAGGGGTTAGCAATCAGCCCCAGCATTTT	many	TRBD1	TRBV6-6	TRBJ1-5
CARRVTSGDNEQFF	TGTGCCAGAAGGGTGACTAGCGGAGACAATGAGCAGTTCTTC	many	TRBD2	TRBV2	TRBJ2-1
CASSSRGRRTEAFF	TGTGCCAGCAGTTCGAGAGGCCGGCGCACTGAAGCTTTCTTT	many	-	TRBV28	TRBJ1-1
CASSSYGTSGRSNEQFF	TGTGCCAGCAGTTCCTACGGGACTAGCGGGAGGTCGAATGAGCAGTTCTTC	many	TRBD2	TRBV6-5	TRBJ2-1
CASSPGLGADTQYF	TGTGCCAGCAGCCCCGGACTCGGGGCAGATACGCAGTATTTT	many	-	TRBV14	TRBJ2-3
CASSGDRETQYF	TGTGCCAGTAGCGGGGACAGAGAGACCCAGTACTTC	many	TRBD1	TRBV19	TRBJ2-5
CASSLASGSYNEQFF	TGTGCCAGCAGTTTAGCAAGCGGGAGCTACAATGAGCAGTTCTTC	many	TRBD2	TRBV12-3/TRBV12-4	TRBJ2-1
CASSYEDRGNSPLHF	TGCGCCAGCAGCTATGAGGACAGGGGTAATTCACCCCTCCACTTT	many	TRBD1	TRBV5-1	TRBJ1-6
CSVEDSLTGELFF	TGCAGCGTTGAAGATTCTCTCACCGGGGAGCTGTTTTTT	many	-	TRBV29-1	TRBJ2-2
CASSRGSDTEAFF	TGCGCCAGCAGCCGCGGCTCTGACACTGAAGCTTTCTTT	many	-	TRBV5-1	TRBJ1-1
CASSPASRRIYYEQYF	TGCGCCAGCAGCCCTGCCTCTAGACGGATTTACTACGAGCAGTACTTC	many	-	TRBV5-1	TRBJ2-7
CASSFGGGSNQPQHF	TGTGCCAGCAGTTTTGGGGGCGGAAGCAATCAGCCCCAGCATTTT	few	-	TRBV12-3/TRBV12-4	TRBJ1-5
CSARDRGSRNQPQHF	TGCAGTGCTAGAGATCGGGGATCTCGCAATCAGCCCCAGCATTTT	many	-	TRBV20-1	TRBJ1-5
CASSPTTLASYEQYF	TGTGCCAGCTCACCTACGACTTTAGCTTCCTACGAGCAGTACTTC	many	-	TRBV18	TRBJ2-7
CSVEGTEGAYEQYF	TGCAGCGTTGAGGGAACGGAGGGGGCCTACGAGCAGTACTTC	many	-	TRBV29-1	TRBJ2-7
CSVEPGGWNGYTF	TGCAGCGTTGAACCGGGGGGCTGGAATGGCTACACCTTC	many	-	TRBV29-1	TRBJ1-2
CSARDPRREYTGELFF	TGCAGTGCTAGAGATCCTCGGAGGGAGTACACCGGGGAGCTGTTTTTT	many	-	TRBV20-1	TRBJ2-2
CASTLAGSNTGELFF	TGTGCCAGCACCCTAGCGGGGTCGAACACCGGGGAGCTGTTTTTT	many	TRBD2	TRBV25-1	TRBJ2-2
CASGLALTTGELFF	TGTGCCAGCGGACTAGCGCTTACCACCGGGGAGCTGTTTTTT	many	TRBD2	TRBV9	TRBJ2-2
CASGLGYTF	TGTGCCAGCGGTCTTGGCTACACCTTC	many	-	TRBV6-1	TRBJ1-2
CSARTGTSGTAYNEQFF	TGCAGTGCTAGAACCGGGACTAGCGGGACTGCTTACAATGAGCAGTTCTTC	many	TRBD2	TRBV20-1	TRBJ2-1
CASKGQPQHF	TGCGCCAGCAAGGGTCAGCCCCAGCATTTT	many	-	TRBV5-1	TRBJ1-5
CASTLGNGEQYF	TGTGCCAGCACCCTAGGGAACGGCGAGCAGTACTTC	many	-	TRBV7-8	TRBJ2-7
CATSRQQVHNSPLHF	TGTGCCACCAGCAGACAACAGGTCCATAATTCACCCCTCCACTTT	many	-	TRBV15	TRBJ1-6
CSATTGETQYF	TGCAGTGCAACTACAGGGGAGACCCAGTACTTC	many	-	TRBV20-1	TRBJ2-5
CASSLDGTPRPGYTF	TGTGCCAGCAGCTTGGACGGGACTCCGCGGCCGGGCTACACCTTC	-	-	TRBV5-6	TRBJ1-2
CASSFSGDDTQYF	TGCGCCAGCAGCTTTAGCGGGGATGATACGCAGTATTTT	many	TRBD2	TRBV5-1	TRBJ2-3
CSASPGQGGDEQFF	TGCAGTGCCTCACCGGGACAGGGGGGGGATGAGCAGTTCTTC	many	TRBD1	TRBV20-1	TRBJ2-1
CASSAGTTGINYGYTF	TGTGCCAGCAGCGCCGGTACGACAGGGATTAACTATGGCTACACCTTC	many	TRBD1	TRBV9	TRBJ1-2
CAISGREPPGELFF	TGTGCCATCAGTGGCAGGGAACCCCCCGGGGAGCTGTTTTTT	many	-	TRBV10-3	TRBJ2-2
CASSPLNRLNTGELFF	TGTGCCAGCAGTCCTCTCAACAGGTTGAACACCGGGGAGCTGTTTTTT	many	-	TRBV27	TRBJ2-2
CASSPGLVNEQFF	TGTGCCAGCAGTCCCGGACTAGTCAATGAGCAGTTCTTC	many	TRBD2	TRBV27	TRBJ2-1
CSAMRAGPTDTQYF	TGCAGTGCTATGCGGGCGGGGCCCACAGATACGCAGTATTTT	once	-	TRBV20-1	TRBJ2-3
CASSYSNQGGDTQYF	TGTGCCAGCAGTTACTCGAACCAGGGGGGAGATACGCAGTATTTT	-	-	TRBV6-5	TRBJ2-3
CASKGNGYTF	TGCGCCAGCAAGGGGAATGGCTACACCTTC	-	-	TRBV10-2	TRBJ1-2
CASSGSGRAGTDTQYF	TGCGCCAGCAGCGGTAGCGGGAGGGCCGGCACAGATACGCAGTATTTT	many	TRBD2	TRBV5-1	TRBJ2-3
CASSYEPGGMEEAFF	TGTGCCAGCAGTTATGAGCCAGGGGGCATGGAAGAAGCTTTCTTT	many	TRBD1	TRBV6-5	TRBJ1-1
CASSLERDRYYSNQPQHF	TGTGCCAGCAGCTTAGAGCGGGACAGATATTATAGCAATCAGCCCCAGCATTTT	many	TRBD1	TRBV11-3	TRBJ1-5
CASSQGGSYNEQFF	TGCGCCAGCAGCCAAGGCGGCTCCTACAATGAGCAGTTCTTC	many	-	TRBV5-1	TRBJ2-1
CASSYSLIQGTGELFF	TGTGCCAGCAGTTACTCATTGATCCAGGGCACCGGGGAGCTGTTTTTT	many	-	TRBV6-5	TRBJ2-2
CASQDWRGSTDTQYF	TGTGCCAGCCAGGATTGGCGGGGGAGCACAGATACGCAGTATTTT	many	TRBD2	TRBV27	TRBJ2-3